This entry describes one T cell receptor (beta chain). Sample time point: newly diagnosed GD, antithyroid drugs for less than 3 months. The authors made the TCR library using RNA they extracted from PBMCs. In germline, CDR1 is SEHNR, CDR2 FQNEAQ (reference sequence). Trimming cost V 3 bases and J 2 bases; bases outside gene matches: 5. The CDR3 is made up of 15 amino acids. The record originates from a study of regulatory T cells in long-lasting Graves disease. Assembly of TCR beta libraries relied on iRepertoire HTBI primers together with Arm-PCR of CDR3 regions. TCRdb redid the calling of the multiplex PCR reads with MiXCR, one entry per CDR3 protein. The profile covers about 220,000 distinct CDR3 sequences, with roughly 19% appearing a single time and about an eighth taken by the ten largest. These sequences were also reported in another study, on T cells in Graves' hyperthyroidism and ophthalmopathy.

The sequences come from peripheral blood mononuclear cells (PBMCs), collected at new diagnosis, from a patient treated with antithyroid drugs. The chain has TRBV7-9 and TRBJ2-5; 8 bases are a match to TRBD1. The TCR comes from a woman aged 25 to 45 with Graves disease. The CDR3 DNA reads as TGTGCCAGCAGCTTCTCCGGGACAGGTCAAGAGACCCAGTACTTC. This sequence encodes CASSFSGTGQETQYF.